The rows below give T cell receptor beta chains drawn from one sample of a study of blood T cell repertoires in COVID-19. Assay: immunoSEQ multiplex PCR; the TCRdb copy retains only in-frame clones and omits some. Among about 330,000 clones listed, about 87% were seen once. The sample comprised PBMCs or T cells enriched from blood (not recorded which). These receptors were taken from a woman in her thirties who had recovered from COVID-19. CDR3s include the opening cysteine and the closing phenylalanine or tryptophan. The D gene is left open where the match is weak. Clone size is shown for a subset of rows, as once, few, many or a class of expanded clone.

J,D,size,V,CDR3,DNA
TRBJ2-3,.,.,TRBV11-1,CASSSPRTQYF,TGTGCCAGCAGCTCCCCTAGAACGCAGTATTTT
TRBJ1-4,TRBD1,once,TRBV27,CASSTRYDGEGGTNEKLFF,TGTGCCAGCAGCACGAGATATGACGGGGAAGGGGGCACTAATGAAAAACTGTTTTTT
TRBJ2-7,TRBD1,.,TRBV20-1,CSGRGSYEQYF,TGCAGCGGCAGGGGGTCCTACGAGCAGTACTTC
TRBJ2-2,TRBD1,once,TRBV6-1,CASSAYLTGGDKSEELFF,TGTGCCAGCAGTGCCTACCTCACAGGGGGCGATAAGAGCGAGGAGCTGTTTTTT
TRBJ2-7,.,.,TRBV6-5,CASSYTGRGGEGEQYF,TGTGCCAGCAGTTACACGGGACGGGGCGGGGAAGGCGAGCAGTACTTC
TRBJ2-3,TRBD2,.,TRBV30,CAWSTSGGWIGTDTQYF,TGTGCCTGGAGTACTAGCGGGGGGTGGATTGGGACAGATACGCAGTATTTT
TRBJ1-2,.,.,TRBV11-2,CASTSASGAVGYTF,TGTGCCAGCACGTCAGCATCAGGGGCCGTTGGCTACACCTTC
TRBJ2-7,.,.,TRBV6-2/TRBV6-3,CASSYTSYEQYF,TGTGCCAGCAGTTACACATCCTACGAGCAGTACTTC
TRBJ1-6,TRBD1,once,TRBV30,CAWATGQGDSPLHF,TGTGCCTGGGCCACGGGACAGGGAGATTCACCCCTCCACTTT
TRBJ2-7,TRBD1,.,TRBV5-1,CASSLGFGQGGNEQYF,TGCGCCAGCAGCTTGGGCTTCGGACAGGGGGGAAACGAGCAGTACTTC
TRBJ2-1,TRBD1,.,TRBV24-1,CATSDPGTANNEQFF,TGTGCCACCAGTGACCCCGGGACAGCTAACAATGAGCAGTTCTTC
TRBJ2-7,TRBD1,once,TRBV6-5,CASSRHVDRGPIQYF,TGTGCCAGCAGCAGACATGTAGACAGGGGCCCGATACAGTACTTC
TRBJ2-2,TRBD1,.,TRBV7-3,CASSDGQGTGELFF,TGTGCCAGCAGCGACGGACAGGGCACCGGGGAGCTGTTTTTT
TRBJ2-7,TRBD2,.,TRBV12-5,CASGREGGEQYF,TGTGCTAGTGGTCGGGAGGGGGGCGAGCAGTACTTC
TRBJ2-7,.,once,TRBV2,CASGRTFSYEQYF,TGTGCCAGCGGACGGACTTTCTCCTACGAGCAGTACTTC
TRBJ1-6,.,.,TRBV5-6,CASSRDNSPLHF,TGTGCCAGTTCCAGGGATAATTCACCCCTCCACTTT
TRBJ2-7,.,.,TRBV9,CASASSYEQYF,TGTGCCAGCGCGAGCTCCTACGAGCAGTACTTC
TRBJ1-1,.,.,TRBV6-5,CASSYEGFTEAFF,TGTGCCAGCAGTTACGAGGGATTTACTGAAGCTTTCTTT
TRBJ2-1,.,.,TRBV5-1,CASSLYFQGNEQFF,TGCGCCAGCAGCTTGTATTTTCAGGGGAATGAGCAGTTCTTC
TRBJ1-3,TRBD1,.,TRBV7-6,CASSLGTGASIGNTIYF,TGTGCCAGCAGCTTAGGGACAGGGGCCTCTATTGGAAACACCATATATTTT
TRBJ2-5,TRBD2,.,TRBV6-4,CASSVTSGGQETQYF,TGTGCCAGCAGTGTGACTAGCGGGGGCCAAGAGACCCAGTACTTC
TRBJ2-2,.,.,TRBV5-1,CASPIDGELFF,TGCGCCAGCCCTATCGACGGGGAGCTGTTTTTT
TRBJ1-6,.,few,TRBV6-2/TRBV6-3,CASSAGSGNSPLHF,TGTGCCAGCAGTGCGGGGTCGGGTAATTCACCCCTCCACTTT
TRBJ1-1,.,few,TRBV7-2,CASSLEPGAFPEAFF,TGTGCCAGCAGCTTAGAACCTGGTGCGTTCCCTGAAGCTTTCTTT
TRBJ1-2,.,many,TRBV15,CATSRDPGRDGYTF,TGTGCCACCAGCAGAGATCCAGGGAGGGATGGCTACACCTTC
TRBJ1-3,.,.,TRBV9,CASSLQVSGNTIYF,TGTGCCAGCAGCCTACAGGTATCTGGAAACACCATATATTTT
TRBJ1-2,.,.,TRBV30,CAWRKTRLNYGYTF,TGTGCCTGGAGGAAGACAAGATTAAACTATGGCTACACCTTC
TRBJ1-1,.,.,TRBV6-5,CASNSGHFTEAFF,TGTGCCAGCAACTCGGGACACTTCACTGAAGCTTTCTTT
TRBJ2-4,.,.,TRBV2,CASSEALPPGIQYF,TGTGCCAGCAGTGAAGCGTTACCCCCGGGAATTCAGTACTTC
TRBJ2-7,.,.,TRBV9,CASSLGGSNYEQYF,TGTGCCAGCAGCCTGGGGGGATCCAACTACGAGCAGTACTTC
TRBJ1-5,.,few,TRBV2,CASSEGGPQHF,TGTGCCAGCAGTGAAGGAGGCCCCCAGCATTTT
TRBJ2-7,.,.,TRBV2,CASKRTGGAIYEQYF,TGTGCCAGCAAACGCACAGGGGGGGCTATCTACGAGCAGTACTTC
TRBJ2-7,TRBD1,.,TRBV6-5,CASSRQGPLYEQYF,TGTGCCAGCAGTAGACAGGGTCCCCTTTACGAGCAGTACTTC
TRBJ1-1,TRBD1,.,TRBV18,CASSPSPGQGHTEAFF,TGTGCCAGCTCACCATCTCCGGGACAGGGACACACTGAAGCTTTCTTT
TRBJ2-1,.,.,TRBV11-2,CASSLVIGEVNNEQFF,TGTGCCAGCAGCTTAGTAATCGGGGAAGTAAACAATGAGCAGTTCTTC
TRBJ1-5,.,few,TRBV6-5,CASSLWSNQPQHF,TGTGCCAGCAGCCTATGGAGCAATCAGCCCCAGCATTTT
TRBJ2-7,.,.,TRBV12-3/TRBV12-4,CASSLTDYEQYF,TGTGCCAGCAGTTTAACAGACTACGAGCAGTACTTC
TRBJ2-3,TRBD2,.,TRBV7-2,CASSKTSGATDTQYF,TGTGCCAGCAGCAAGACTAGCGGGGCGACAGATACGCAGTATTTT
TRBJ2-3,TRBD2,.,TRBV6-2/TRBV6-3,CASSGGGASDTQYF,TGTGCCAGCAGCGGCGGGGGGGCCTCAGATACGCAGTATTTT
TRBJ2-4,TRBD1,.,TRBV5-1,CASSAGQGYIQYF,TGCGCCAGCAGCGCGGGACAGGGGTACATTCAGTACTTC
TRBJ2-3,TRBD2,.,TRBV5-1,CASSYQGLAGYTDTQYF,TGCGCCAGCAGCTACCAGGGACTAGCGGGGTACACAGATACGCAGTATTTT
TRBJ2-5,TRBD1,.,TRBV5-6,CASSLGQGFQETQYF,TGTGCCAGCAGCTTGGGACAGGGGTTCCAAGAGACCCAGTACTTC
TRBJ2-3,.,.,TRBV7-9,CASSAQGNTQYF,TGTGCCAGCAGCGCCCAGGGGAATACGCAGTATTTT
TRBJ1-1,.,.,TRBV29-1,CSDLRTVYTEAFF,TGCAGCGATCTTAGGACAGTATACACTGAAGCTTTCTTT
TRBJ1-1,.,.,TRBV3-1/TRBV3-2,CASSQGTAGGTEAFF,TGTGCCAGCAGCCAAGGGACAGCGGGGGGTACTGAAGCTTTCTTT
TRBJ1-1,TRBD1,.,TRBV27,CASGTQGGRTEAFF,TGTGCCAGCGGAACACAGGGGGGTCGCACTGAAGCTTTCTTT
TRBJ1-1,.,many,TRBV1,CTSSRTGGRLVSNTEAFF,TGCACCAGCAGCCGGACAGGGGGCAGGTTGGTATCGAACACTGAAGCTTTCTTT
TRBJ2-5,.,.,TRBV5-1,CASSLGSGETQYF,TGCGCCAGCAGCTTGGGATCGGGAGAGACCCAGTACTTC
TRBJ1-3,TRBD1,.,TRBV19,CASSLTGGLRYSGNTIYF,TGTGCCAGTAGCCTTACAGGGGGCCTTCGCTACTCTGGAAACACCATATATTTT
TRBJ2-1,.,.,TRBV19,CASTARLSSYNEQFF,TGTGCCAGTACCGCCAGGTTGAGCTCCTACAATGAGCAGTTCTTC
TRBJ1-4,TRBD1,.,TRBV10-3,CAISESGGDSGKLFF,TGTGCCATCAGTGAATCAGGGGGCGACAGCGGGAAACTGTTTTTT
TRBJ1-2,.,.,TRBV9,CASSPSGGNTYGYTF,TGTGCCAGCAGCCCAAGTGGGGGCAACACCTATGGCTACACCTTC
TRBJ2-2,.,.,TRBV19,CASKDSRIDTGELFF,TGTGCCAGTAAGGACAGTCGGATTGACACCGGGGAGCTGTTTTTT
TRBJ1-3,.,.,TRBV19,CASSGTGYSGNTIYF,TGTGCCAGTAGTGGCACAGGGTACTCTGGAAACACCATATATTTT